These 4 T cell receptor beta chains originate from one sample sequenced in a study of T cells in Graves' hyperthyroidism and ophthalmopathy. Amplified TCR beta CDR3 regions derived from RNA transcripts. The HTBI primer set was used in a first-round RT-PCR of the TCR CDR3. MiXCR, run by TCRdb on the multiplex PCR reads, gives a single entry per CDR3 protein. The table lists about 500,000 distinct CDR3 sequences, about 16% of them singletons, with over 25% in the top ten. What was sequenced was blood. The receptor source for this set is a woman in her 30s with Graves' ophthalmopathy.

This clonotype was detected ten times or more. This chain joins TRBV7-8 and TRBJ2-2; maybe TRBD2 (6 bases). Per the germline V gene, CDR1 is SGHVS and CDR2 is FQNEAQ. V dropped 5 bases and J dropped 7 bases, with 11 bases sitting between them. The CDR3 contains 13 residues. CDR3 sequence: CASSRGVIGELFF. CDR3 sequence (DNA): TGTGCCAGCAGCCGCGGGGTTATCGGGGAGCTGTTTTTT.

In this sample, this clonotype turned up many times. V and J are TRBV20-1 and TRBJ2-3, with D possibly TRBD2 on 6 matching bases. V lost 1 base, J lost 2 bases, and 13 bases lay in between. Germline loops: CDR1 DFQATT, CDR2 SNEGSKA (reference sequence). The CDR3 runs to 15 residues. The CDR3 protein is CSARAPSVNTDTQYF. The CDR3, as DNA: TGCAGTGCTAGAGCGCCTAGCGTGAACACAGATACGCAGTATTTT.

This clonotype was detected many times. The J gene is TRBJ2-1, the V gene TRBV27; weak D call: TRBD2 (5 bases). From germline, CDR1 is MNHEY and CDR2 SMNVEV (reference sequence). The CDR3 length is 15 residues. The germline V and J ends were trimmed by 0 bases and 4 bases, with 10 bases remaining between them. The CDR3 bases are TGTGCCAGCAGTTTATCCTTGACTACGTACAATGAGCAGTTCTTC. As protein: CASSLSLTTYNEQFF.

This clonotype was seen repeatedly, ten times or more. This chain connects TRBV12-3 or TRBV12-4 to TRBJ1-5; 9 bases align to TRBD1. CDR3 length: 16 residues. Trimming at V came to 9 bases and at J to 2 bases, leaving 11 bases not matched to a gene. This chain's CDR3 is CASGEGDRAGNQPQHF. The CDR3 DNA sequence: TGTGCCAGTGGGGAGGGGGACAGGGCGGGCAATCAGCCCCAGCATTTT.